The 21 T cell receptor beta chains below all came from one sample that was sequenced in a study of cytomegalovirus exposure and HLA in healthy donors. PCR involved 60 Vbeta and 13 Jbeta primers. Here immunoSEQ multiplex PCR was the method, and the copy in TCRdb shows in-frame clones only, minus some. Among about 90,000 clones listed, about three quarters were seen once. Specimen: PBMCs. The receptors come from a boy between 10 and 17 years old in good health and CMV-seronegative.

V and J are TRBV6-5 and TRBJ2-7, with a tentative D call TRBD2 (5 bases). V was trimmed by 2 bases and J by 6 bases, leaving 11 bases between them. This CDR3 spans 13 amino acids. Germline V lookup: CDR1 MNHEY, CDR2 SVGAGI. In DNA, the CDR3 is TGTGCCAGCAGTTACAGCGCAAGCGGCGAGCAGTACTTC. This translates into CASSYSASGEQYF.

V and J are TRBV28 and TRBJ2-7; D remains unclear. Germline lookup yields CDR1 MDHEN and CDR2 SYDVKM. Trimming shortened V by 2 bases and J by 0 bases, and 8 bases separated the two germline ends. The CDR3 contains 14 residues. The CDR3 here is CASSLPRVSYEQYF. In DNA, the CDR3 is TGTGCCAGCAGTTTACCCCGCGTCTCCTACGAGCAGTACTTC.

The gene calls are TRBV30 and TRBJ2-7; D is uncertain. Germline-derived CDR1 and CDR2 are GTSNPN and SVGIG (reference sequence). The germline V and J ends were trimmed by 3 bases and 4 bases, with 19 bases remaining between them. This CDR3 spans 15 amino acids. The CDR3 nucleotides read TGTGCCTGGAGAGCTCAGGCGCCGCAAAATTACGAGCAGTACTTC. Protein sequence: CAWRAQAPQNYEQYF.

The rearrangement links TRBV4-2 to TRBJ2-1; the match to TRBD2 covers 12 bases. CDR1 is LGHNA, CDR2 YNFKEQ, per germline. The CDR3 has 17 residues. Losses at the gene ends were 4 bases for V and 7 bases for J; bases not matched to a gene: 11. The CDR3 coding sequence is TGTGCCAGCAGCCTCCATCCACGACTAGCGGGAGTGAATGAGCAGTTCTTC. As protein: CASSLHPRLAGVNEQFF.

The V and J genes are TRBV4-2 and TRBJ1-2; possible D gene TRBD1, 5 bases. Deletions cut 4 bases from V and 2 bases from J, with 17 bases between. The CDR3 spans 16 residues. CDR1 is LGHNA and CDR2 is YNFKEQ in the germline V gene. The CDR3: CASSPLGGEKNYGYTF. The CDR3 DNA sequence: TGTGCCAGCAGCCCCCTGGGAGGGGAGAAGAACTATGGCTACACCTTC.

This clone was counted once. The V call is TRBV9, the J call TRBJ2-1; TRBD2 matches 9 bases. CDR1 SGDLS and CDR2 YYNGEE come from the germline V gene. J was trimmed by 2 bases and V by 0 bases; bases with no gene match: 6. This CDR3 spans 17 amino acids. The CDR3 region has the DNA TGTGCCAGCAGCGTAGGAGAGGGACTAGCCCCCTACAATGAGCAGTTCTTC. Protein: CASSVGEGLAPYNEQFF.

The chain joins TRBV6-5 to TRBJ2-7, with 14 bases matching TRBD2. The CDR3 is 14 amino acids. The germline V gene has CDR1 MNHEY and CDR2 SVGAGI. J lost 9 bases, V lost 5 bases, and 6 bases had no gene match. The CDR3 spells CASSPGLAGGLQYF. Here the CDR3 DNA reads TGTGCCAGCAGTCCAGGACTAGCGGGGGGATTGCAGTACTTC.

This clone was found once. This sequence joins TRBV19 and TRBJ1-2; 7 nucleotides line up with TRBD1. The CDR3 totals 14 residues. The ends lost 2 bases at V and 2 bases at J; junction bases unmatched: 2. Germline CDR1 reads LNHDA; CDR2 reads SQIVND (reference sequence). CDR3 loop: CASSISTGNYGYTF. The DNA of the CDR3 is TGTGCCAGTAGTATATCGACAGGGAACTATGGCTACACCTTC.

The rearrangement uses TRBV9 and TRBJ2-1, with TRBD1 identical over 7 bases. The CDR3 loop spans 15 amino acids. Per the germline V gene, CDR1 is SGDLS and CDR2 is YYNGEE. V dropped 6 bases and J dropped 0; count of bases not matched to a gene: 6. The CDR3 nucleotides read TGTGCCAGCAACCCTCAGGGGGACTCCTACAATGAGCAGTTCTTC. As protein: CASNPQGDSYNEQFF.

This sequence joins TRBV4-1 and TRBJ2-7; TRBD1 matches at 12 bases. The V gene's germline CDR1 is MGHRA and CDR2 YSYEKL. The CDR3 length is 15 residues. Trimming removed 3 bases from V and 6 bases from J; junction bases left unmatched: 6. The DNA for the CDR3 is TGCGCCAGCAGCCAGCCCGGGACAGGGGGCGGCGAGCAGTACTTC. Translating it yields CASSQPGTGGGEQYF.

The V call is TRBV29-1, the J call TRBJ1-1; 10 bases are a match to TRBD1. Germline-derived CDR1 and CDR2 are SQVTM and ANQGSEA. The CDR3 consists of 15 residues. Trimming at V came to 6 bases and at J to 4 bases, leaving 11 bases not matched to a gene. The CDR3 loop reads CSVAGTGDSVTEAFF. CDR3 sequence (DNA): TGCAGCGTGGCCGGGACAGGGGATAGTGTCACTGAAGCTTTCTTT.

The chain couples TRBV18 to TRBJ2-1, with 15 bases matching TRBD2. In germline, CDR1 is KGHSH, CDR2 LQKENI. Losses at the gene ends were 3 bases for V and 6 bases for J; bases not matched to a gene: 3. The CDR3 spans 16 residues. CDR3 region: CASSPPGLAGGNEQFF. DNA of the CDR3: TGTGCCAGCTCACCCCCGGGACTAGCGGGGGGCAATGAGCAGTTCTTC.

V gene TRBV28 combines with J gene TRBJ1-1, with a tentative D call TRBD1 (5 bases). Germline V gene data show CDR1 as MDHEN and CDR2 as SYDVKM. Trimming pared 5 bases from V and 0 bases from J, leaving 10 bases between. This CDR3 spans 14 amino acids. The CDR3 spells CASSPRQLNTEAFF. The CDR3 DNA follows: TGTGCCAGCAGTCCCAGACAGTTGAACACTGAAGCTTTCTTT.

The chain uses TRBV6-5 and TRBJ1-2; no reliable D call. Germline V gene sequence: CDR1 MNHEY, CDR2 SVGAGI. The CDR3 totals 15 residues. Trimming shortened V by 2 bases and J by 5 bases, and 15 bases separated the two germline ends. This chain's CDR3 is CASSYEGPNGYGYTF. CDR3 in DNA: TGTGCCAGCAGTTACGAAGGTCCCAACGGGTATGGCTACACCTTC.

This sequence joins TRBV2 and TRBJ2-5; 7 bases align to TRBD2. The CDR3 is made up of 15 amino acids. CDR1 SNHLY and CDR2 FYNNEI come from the germline V gene. The junction had 8 bases not matched to a gene; V was cut back by 6 bases and J by 1 base. The CDR3 DNA sequence: TGTGCCAGCAGAGATCAAGGACTAGTCCAAGAGACCCAGTACTTC. Translation: CASRDQGLVQETQYF.

The chain employs TRBV5-1 and TRBJ1-1, with unresolved D. CDR1 and CDR2 from the germline V gene are SGHRS and YFSETQ. Deletions cut 4 bases from V and 0 bases from J, with 13 bases between. This CDR3 contains 15 residues. CDR3 DNA: TGCGCCAGCAGCCAATTTGATCAGGTGAACACTGAAGCTTTCTTT. It encodes CASSQFDQVNTEAFF.

The rearrangement joins TRBV4-3 to TRBJ2-7; 14 bases map to TRBD2. The germline CDR1 and CDR2 sequences are LGHNA and YSLEER. This CDR3 is built from 20 residues. V dropped 3 bases and J dropped 2; count of bases not matched to a gene: 15. The CDR3 region has the DNA TGCGCCAGCAGCCACCGCCCGACCTCGGGACTAGCGGGGGTACCCTACGAGCAGTACTTC. This codes for CASSHRPTSGLAGVPYEQYF.

The rearrangement uses TRBV29-1 and TRBJ2-5; a weak D match, TRBD1 (6 bases). The CDR3 is 13 amino acids. Germline V gives CDR1 SQVTM, CDR2 ANQGSEA. With 3 bases removed from V and 4 bases from J, the gap between germline ends came to 12 bases. The CDR3 is CSVDPGTRETQYF. The CDR3 DNA reads TGCAGCGTTGATCCAGGGACAAGAGAGACCCAGTACTTC.

V gene TRBV7-9 combines with J gene TRBJ2-7, with 12 bases lining up with TRBD1. The CDR3 runs 15 residues. Germline V gives CDR1 SEHNR, CDR2 FQNEAQ (reference sequence). The junction had 6 bases not matched to a gene; V was cut back by 5 bases and J by 4 bases. The CDR3 here is CASSLRGQGAYEQYF. The DNA for the CDR3 is TGTGCCAGCAGCCTGCGGGGACAGGGGGCGTACGAGCAGTACTTC.

V usage is TRBV18 and J usage is TRBJ1-2; 12 bases are a match to TRBD1. V lost 3 bases to trimming and J lost 8 bases; unmatched junction nucleotides: 4. CDR1 is KGHSH, CDR2 LQKENI, per germline. The CDR3 spans 14 residues. The CDR3 region is CASSPGQGAKGYTF. The CDR3 DNA sequence: TGTGCCAGCTCACCGGGACAGGGGGCGAAGGGCTACACCTTC.

This clone was seen a handful of times. The V call is TRBV6-4, the J call TRBJ2-3; 9 nucleotides match TRBD1. Germline V gene sequence: CDR1 MRHNA, CDR2 SNTAGT. The CDR3 has 15 amino acids. Trimming took 3 bases from V and 4 from J; bases not matched to a gene: 5. In nucleotides, the CDR3 is TGTGCCAGCAGTGAGGAAACAGGGGGCGCAGATACGCAGTATTTT. This translates into CASSEETGGADTQYF.